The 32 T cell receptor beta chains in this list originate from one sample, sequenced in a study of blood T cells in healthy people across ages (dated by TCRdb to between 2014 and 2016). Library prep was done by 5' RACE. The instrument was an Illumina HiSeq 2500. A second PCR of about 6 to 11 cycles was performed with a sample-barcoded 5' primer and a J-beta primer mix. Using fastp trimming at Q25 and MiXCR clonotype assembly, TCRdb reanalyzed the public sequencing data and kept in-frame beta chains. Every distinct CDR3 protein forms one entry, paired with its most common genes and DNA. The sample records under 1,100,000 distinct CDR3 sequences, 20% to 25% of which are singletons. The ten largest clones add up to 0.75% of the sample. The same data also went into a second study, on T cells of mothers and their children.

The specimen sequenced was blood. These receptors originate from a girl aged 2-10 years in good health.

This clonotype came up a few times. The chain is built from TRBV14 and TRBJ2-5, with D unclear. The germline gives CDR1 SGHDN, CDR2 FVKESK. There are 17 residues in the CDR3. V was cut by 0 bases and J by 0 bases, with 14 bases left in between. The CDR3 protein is CASSQDLGLLYQETQYF. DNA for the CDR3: TGTGCCAGCAGCCAAGATCTGGGGTTATTGTACCAAGAGACCCAGTACTTC. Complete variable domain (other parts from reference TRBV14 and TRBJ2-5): EAGVTQFPSHSVIEKGQTVTLRCDPISGHDNLYWYRRVMGKEIKFLLHFVKESKQDESGMPNNRFLAERTGGTYSTLKVQPAELEDSGVYFCASSQDLGLLYQETQYFGPGTRLLVL.

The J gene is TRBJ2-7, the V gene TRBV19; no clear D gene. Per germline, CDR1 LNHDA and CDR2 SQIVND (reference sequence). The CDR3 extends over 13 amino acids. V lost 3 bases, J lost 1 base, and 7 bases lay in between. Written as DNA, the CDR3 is TGTGCCAGTAGTATTTCAGGTTCCTACGAGCAGTACTTC. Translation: CASSISGSYEQYF.

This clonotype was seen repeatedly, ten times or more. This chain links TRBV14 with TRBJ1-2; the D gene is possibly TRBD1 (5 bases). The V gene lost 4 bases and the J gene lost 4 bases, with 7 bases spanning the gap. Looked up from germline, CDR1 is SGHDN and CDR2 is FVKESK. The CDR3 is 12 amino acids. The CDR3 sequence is CASSPGVYGYTF. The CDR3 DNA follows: TGTGCCAGCAGCCCGGGGGTCTATGGCTACACCTTC.

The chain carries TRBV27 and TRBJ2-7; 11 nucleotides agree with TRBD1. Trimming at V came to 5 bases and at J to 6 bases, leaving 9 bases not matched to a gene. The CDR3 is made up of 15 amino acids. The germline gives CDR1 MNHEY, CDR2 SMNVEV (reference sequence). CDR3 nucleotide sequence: TGTGCCAGCAGTATCCTCGGACAGGGGGCGATCGAGCAGTACTTC. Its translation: CASSILGQGAIEQYF.

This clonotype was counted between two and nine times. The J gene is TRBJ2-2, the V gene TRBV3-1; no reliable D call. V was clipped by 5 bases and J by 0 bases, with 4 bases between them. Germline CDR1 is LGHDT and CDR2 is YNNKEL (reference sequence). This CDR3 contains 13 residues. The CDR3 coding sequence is TGTGCCAGCAGCTGGTCGAACACCGGGGAGCTGTTTTTT. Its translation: CASSWSNTGELFF.

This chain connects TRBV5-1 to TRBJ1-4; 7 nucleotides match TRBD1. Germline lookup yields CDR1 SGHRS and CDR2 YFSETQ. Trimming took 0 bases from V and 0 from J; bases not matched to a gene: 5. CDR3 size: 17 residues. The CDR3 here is CASSLGGQGATNEKLFF. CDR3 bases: TGCGCCAGCAGCTTGGGGGGTCAGGGGGCAACTAATGAAAAACTGTTTTTT.

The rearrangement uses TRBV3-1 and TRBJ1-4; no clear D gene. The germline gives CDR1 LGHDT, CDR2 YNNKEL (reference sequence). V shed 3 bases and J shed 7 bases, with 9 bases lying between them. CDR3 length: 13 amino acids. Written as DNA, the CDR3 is TGTGCCAGCAGCCAGCAGGCCCCTGAAAAACTGTTTTTT. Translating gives CASSQQAPEKLFF.

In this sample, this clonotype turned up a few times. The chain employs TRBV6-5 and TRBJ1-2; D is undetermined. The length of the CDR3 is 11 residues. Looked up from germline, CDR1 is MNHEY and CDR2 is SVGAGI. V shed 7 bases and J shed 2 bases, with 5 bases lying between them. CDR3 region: CASTYNYGYTF. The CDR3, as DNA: TGTGCCAGCACCTACAACTATGGCTACACCTTC.

CDR3 nucleotides: TGTGCCAGCAGTACAGGGGGTCTCCGAGAGACCCAGTACTTC. Translation gives CASSTGGLRETQYF. The chain uses TRBV6-1 and TRBJ2-5, with 8 bases lining up with TRBD1. The V segment lost 5 bases and the J segment 4 bases; nucleotides outside the gene matches: 6. CDR3 size: 14 residues. The germline V gene encodes CDR1 MNHNS and CDR2 SASEGT.

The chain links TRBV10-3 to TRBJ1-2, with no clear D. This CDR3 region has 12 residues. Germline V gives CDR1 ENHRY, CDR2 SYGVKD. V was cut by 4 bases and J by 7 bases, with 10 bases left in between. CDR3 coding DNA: TGTGCCATCAGTGTGTACGATTCTGGCTACACCTTC. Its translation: CAISVYDSGYTF.

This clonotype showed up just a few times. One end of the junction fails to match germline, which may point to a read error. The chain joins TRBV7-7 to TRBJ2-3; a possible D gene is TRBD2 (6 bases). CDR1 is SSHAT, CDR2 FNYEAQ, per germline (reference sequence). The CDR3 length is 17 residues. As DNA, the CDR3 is TGTGCTAGCAGCCCCCTTTGGGCTCCGGAGGGTACAGATACGCAGTATTTT. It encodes CASSPLWAPEGTDTQYF.

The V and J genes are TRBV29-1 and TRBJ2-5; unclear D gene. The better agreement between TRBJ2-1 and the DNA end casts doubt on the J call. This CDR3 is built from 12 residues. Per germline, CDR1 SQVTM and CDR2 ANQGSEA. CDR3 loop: CSVVVRVSEQFF. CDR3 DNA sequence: TGCAGCGTTGTGGTACGGGTCAGCGAGCAGTTCTTC.

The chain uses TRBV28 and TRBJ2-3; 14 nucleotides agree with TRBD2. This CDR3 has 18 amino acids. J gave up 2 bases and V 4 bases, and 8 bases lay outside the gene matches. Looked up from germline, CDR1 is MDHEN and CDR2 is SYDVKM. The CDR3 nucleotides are TGTGCCAGCAGTTATGTGACTAGCGGGAGGGAGGACACAGATACGCAGTATTTT. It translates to CASSYVTSGREDTDTQYF.

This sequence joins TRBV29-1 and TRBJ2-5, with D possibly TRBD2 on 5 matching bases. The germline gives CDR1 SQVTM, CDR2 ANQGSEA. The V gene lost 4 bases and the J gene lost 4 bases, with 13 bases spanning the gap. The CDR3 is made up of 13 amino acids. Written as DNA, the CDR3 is TGCAGCGTTGGGAGGCGGTTGGCAGAGACCCAGTACTTC. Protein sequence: CSVGRRLAETQYF. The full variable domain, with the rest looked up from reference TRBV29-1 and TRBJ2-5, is SAVISQKPSRDICQRGTSLTIQCQVDSQVTMMFWYRQQPGQSLTLIATANQGSEATYESGFVIDKFPISRPNLTFSTLTVSNMSPEDSSIYLCSVGRRLAETQYFGPGTRLLVL.

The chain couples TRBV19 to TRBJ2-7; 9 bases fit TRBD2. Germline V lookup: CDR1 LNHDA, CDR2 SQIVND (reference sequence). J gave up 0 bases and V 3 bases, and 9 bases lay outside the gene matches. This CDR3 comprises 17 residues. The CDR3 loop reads CASSIRSGGSYSYEQYF. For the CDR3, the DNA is TGTGCCAGTAGTATCCGTAGCGGGGGCTCCTACTCCTACGAGCAGTACTTC.

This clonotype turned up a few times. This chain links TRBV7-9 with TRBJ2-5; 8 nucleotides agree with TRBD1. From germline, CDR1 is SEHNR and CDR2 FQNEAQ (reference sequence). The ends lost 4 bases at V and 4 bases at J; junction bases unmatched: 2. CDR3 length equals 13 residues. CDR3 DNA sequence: TGTGCCAGCAGCTGGCAGGGGGCAGAGACCCAGTACTTC. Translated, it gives CASSWQGAETQYF.

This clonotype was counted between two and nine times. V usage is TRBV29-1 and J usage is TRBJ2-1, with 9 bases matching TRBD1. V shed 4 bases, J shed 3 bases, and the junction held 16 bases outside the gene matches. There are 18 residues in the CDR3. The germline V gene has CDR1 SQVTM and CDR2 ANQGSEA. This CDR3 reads CSVVWERATGGIYNEQFF. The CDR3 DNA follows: TGCAGCGTTGTATGGGAACGAGCGACAGGGGGAATCTACAATGAGCAGTTCTTC.

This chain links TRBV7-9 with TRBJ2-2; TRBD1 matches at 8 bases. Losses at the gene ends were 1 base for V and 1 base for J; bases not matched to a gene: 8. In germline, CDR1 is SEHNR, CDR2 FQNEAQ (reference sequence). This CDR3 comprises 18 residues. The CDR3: CASSLDHQGAENTGELFF. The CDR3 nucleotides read TGTGCCAGCAGCTTAGATCACCAGGGGGCGGAGAACACCGGGGAGCTGTTTTTT.

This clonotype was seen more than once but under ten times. The CDR3 is CASSQRLETHNEQFF. DNA of the CDR3: TGTGCCAGCAGCCAAAGACTCGAAACCCACAATGAGCAGTTCTTC. This chain joins TRBV14 and TRBJ2-7; no reliable D call. The DNA end lines up better with TRBJ2-1; the J call may be wrong. Germline V gene data show CDR1 as SGHDN and CDR2 as FVKESK. The CDR3 runs to 15 residues.

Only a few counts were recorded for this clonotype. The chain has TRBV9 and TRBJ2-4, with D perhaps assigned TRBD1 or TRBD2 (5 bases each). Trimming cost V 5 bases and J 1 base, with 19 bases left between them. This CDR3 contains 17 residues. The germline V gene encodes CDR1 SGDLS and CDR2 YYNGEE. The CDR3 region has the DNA TGTGCCAGCAGTTGGGGACCAGAGAGGGCGGCCAAAAACATTCAGTACTTC. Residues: CASSWGPERAAKNIQYF.

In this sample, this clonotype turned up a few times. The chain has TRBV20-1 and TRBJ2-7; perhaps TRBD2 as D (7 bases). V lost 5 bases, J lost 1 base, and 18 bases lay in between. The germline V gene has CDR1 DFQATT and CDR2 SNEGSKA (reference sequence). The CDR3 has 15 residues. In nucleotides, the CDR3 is TGCAGTGCTCTCTGGGGGGCTAGCGGTTCCTACGAGCAGTACTTC. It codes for CSALWGASGSYEQYF.

The CDR3 loop is CASSQVAVDFYEQYF. The CDR3 bases are TGTGCCAGCAGCCAAGTCGCCGTAGACTTCTACGAGCAGTACTTC. V is TRBV14 and J is TRBJ2-7, with D unclear. Germline V gene lookup returns CDR1 SGHDN and CDR2 FVKESK. The V end lost 1 base, the J end lost 3 bases, and 13 bases lay between the germline ends. The CDR3 is made up of 15 amino acids.

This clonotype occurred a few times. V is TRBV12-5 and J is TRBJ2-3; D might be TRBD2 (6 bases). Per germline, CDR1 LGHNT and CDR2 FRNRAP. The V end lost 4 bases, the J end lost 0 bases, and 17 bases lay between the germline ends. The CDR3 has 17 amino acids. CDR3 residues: CASGSNVGGTSTDTQYF. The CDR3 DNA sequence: TGTGCTAGTGGTTCCAACGTTGGGGGGACTAGCACAGATACGCAGTATTTT.

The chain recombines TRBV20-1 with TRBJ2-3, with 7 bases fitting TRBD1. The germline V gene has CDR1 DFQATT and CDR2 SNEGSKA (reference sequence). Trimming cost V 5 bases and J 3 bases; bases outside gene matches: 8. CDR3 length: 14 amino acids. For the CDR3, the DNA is TGCAGTGCTCGGAGGACAGGCTTGACAGATACGCAGTATTTT. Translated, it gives CSARRTGLTDTQYF.

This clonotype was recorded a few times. CDR3 DNA sequence: TGTGCCAGCAGCTTTTATTCGAATGAGCAGTTCTTC. This gives the protein CASSFYSNEQFF. V is TRBV11-2 and J is TRBJ2-1; D is undetermined. Per the germline V gene, CDR1 is SGHAT and CDR2 is FQNNGV. The CDR3 contains 12 residues. The V end was cut by 3 bases, the J end by 7 bases, with 7 bases between.

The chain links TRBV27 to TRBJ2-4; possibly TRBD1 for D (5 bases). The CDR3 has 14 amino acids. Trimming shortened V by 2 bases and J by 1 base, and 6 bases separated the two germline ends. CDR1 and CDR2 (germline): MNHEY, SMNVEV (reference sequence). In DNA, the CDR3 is TGTGCCAGCAGTTTAGGACATGCCAAAAACATTCAGTACTTC. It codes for CASSLGHAKNIQYF.

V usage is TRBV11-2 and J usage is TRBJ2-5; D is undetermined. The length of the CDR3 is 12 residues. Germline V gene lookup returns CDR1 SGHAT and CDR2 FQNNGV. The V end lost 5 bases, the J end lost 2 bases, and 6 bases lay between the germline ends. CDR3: CASSHMQETQYF. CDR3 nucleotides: TGTGCCAGCAGCCATATGCAAGAGACCCAGTACTTC.

CDR3 in amino acids: CASSLGAGTLAQEQYF. In DNA form, the CDR3 reads TGTGCCAGCAGCTTAGGTGCCGGGACACTTGCACAGGAGCAGTACTTC. The rearrangement links TRBV7-2 to TRBJ2-7; D perhaps matches TRBD1 (6 bases). The CDR3 length is 16 residues. V lost 1 base, J lost 7 bases, and 20 bases lay in between. Germline values: CDR1 SGHTA, CDR2 FQGNSA.

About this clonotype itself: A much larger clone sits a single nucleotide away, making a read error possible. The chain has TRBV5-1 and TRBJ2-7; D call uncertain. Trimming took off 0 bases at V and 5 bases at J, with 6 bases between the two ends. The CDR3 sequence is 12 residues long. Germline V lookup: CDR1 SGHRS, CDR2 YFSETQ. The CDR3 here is CASSLDVNEQYF. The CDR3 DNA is TGCGCCAGCAGCTTGGACGTCAACGAGCAGTACTTC.

The CDR3 region is CASSFLSSAETQYF. The CDR3 DNA is TGTGCCAGCAGCTTCCTTAGCTCGGCAGAGACCCAGTACTTC. The chain recombines TRBV7-2 with TRBJ2-5, with D unclear. CDR1 is SGHTA and CDR2 is FQGNSA in the germline V gene. With 3 bases removed from V and 4 bases from J, the gap between germline ends came to 12 bases. This CDR3 has 14 amino acids.

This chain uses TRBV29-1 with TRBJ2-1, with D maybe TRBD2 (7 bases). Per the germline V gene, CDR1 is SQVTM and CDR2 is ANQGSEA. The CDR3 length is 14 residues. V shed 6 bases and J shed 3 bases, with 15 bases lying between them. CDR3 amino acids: CSVVGGGLYNEQFF. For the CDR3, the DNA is TGCAGCGTGGTAGGGGGGGGCCTCTACAATGAGCAGTTCTTC.

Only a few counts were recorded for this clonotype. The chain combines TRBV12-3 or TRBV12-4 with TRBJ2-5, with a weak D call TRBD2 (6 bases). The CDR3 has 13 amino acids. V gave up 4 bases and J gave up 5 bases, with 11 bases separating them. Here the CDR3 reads CASSSPGRETQYF. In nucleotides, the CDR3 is TGTGCCAGCAGTTCCCCAGGGAGGGAGACCCAGTACTTC.